This T cell receptor beta chain was identified in a study of blood T cell repertoires in COVID-19. Whole-study context: From T cells, B-cell-depleted T cells, or PBMCs came the material, which was cDNA or gDNA.

Assay: immunoSEQ multiplex PCR; the TCRdb copy retains only in-frame clones and omits some. The sample comprises approximately 300,000 clones, about 89% of which are singletons, and approximately 5% rests with the top ten. Germline values: CDR1 DFQATT, CDR2 SNEGSKA (reference sequence). The length of the CDR3 is 12 residues. With 3 bases removed from V and 7 bases from J, the gap between germline ends came to 12 bases. Those who participated ranged in age from roughly 18 to 95 years and resided in about two dozen US areas. Assignment of participants to cohorts was predicated upon participant-reported clinical history. Donors of Cohort 3 who recovered were those that had two negative PCRs, clearance, or symptom resolution.

The TCR was taken from a man aged 55 to 70 who had recovered from COVID-19. The chain is built from TRBV20-1 and TRBJ1-2, with D possibly matching TRBD1 (5 bases). The sequenced sample was PBMCs or T cells enriched from blood (not recorded which). The CDR3 nucleotides read TGCAGTGCTAGTGGGCAGGGAGGTGGCTACACCTTC. Translation gives CSASGQGGGYTF.